What follows are 14 T cell receptor beta chains derived from one specimen sequenced in a study of technical replicates of blood from several donors. Clones were read by immunoSEQ multiplex PCR, and TCRdb kept only the in-frame ones, dropping some. Among about 85,000 clones, around 94% were seen once, and the ten largest hold about 0.26%. Sequenced: T cells isolated from PBMCs. These receptors were obtained from a human donor in good health.

For the CDR3, the DNA is TGTGCCAGTAGTATCTGGTGGGGGGAAACCTACGAGCAGTACTTC. It encodes CASSIWWGETYEQYF. The V call is TRBV19, the J call TRBJ2-7; maybe TRBD2 (6 bases). V was trimmed by 3 bases and J by 2 bases, leaving 14 bases between them. The CDR3 contains 15 residues. CDR1 and CDR2 (germline): LNHDA, SQIVND (reference sequence).

The genes are TRBV30 and TRBJ1-2, with TRBD1 matching over 9 bases. This CDR3 spans 20 amino acids. Germline CDR1 GTSNPN, CDR2 SVGIG (reference sequence). V was pared by 4 bases and J by 4 bases, with 25 bases of the junction left unmatched. The CDR3 coding sequence is TGTGCCTGGAAAGTGGCGAACAGGGGGCTCGGCACGGGGCAAATCTATGGCTACACCTTC. Encoded protein: CAWKVANRGLGTGQIYGYTF. Variable domain in full (rest from reference TRBV30 and TRBJ1-2): SQTIHQWPATLVQPVGSPLSLECTVEGTSNPNLYWYRQAAGRGLQLLFYSVGIGQISSEVPQNLSASRPQDRQFILSSKKLLLSDSGFYLCAWKVANRGLGTGQIYGYTFGSGTRLTVV.

The chain uses TRBV5-1 and TRBJ2-1; 10 bases are a match to TRBD1. The length of the CDR3 is 15 residues. V shed 3 bases and J 8 bases; nucleotides not matched to a gene: 8. Germline V gene sequence: CDR1 SGHRS, CDR2 YFSETQ. The CDR3 DNA follows: TGCGCCAGCAGCTCAGGACAGGGGGGTATCGATGAGCAGTTCTTC. Its translation: CASSSGQGGIDEQFF.

J is TRBJ2-3 and V is TRBV11-2; D gene uncertain. Germline CDR1 is SGHAT and CDR2 is FQNNGV. V was cut by 5 bases and J by 7 bases, with 7 bases left in between. The CDR3 is made up of 11 amino acids. The CDR3 sequence: CASSLLNTQYF. In nucleotides, the CDR3 is TGTGCCAGCAGCCTACTAAATACGCAGTATTTT.

The rearrangement uses TRBV19 and TRBJ1-5; D remains unclear. CDR3 length: 13 residues. Trimming left V 3 bases short and J 6 bases short, with 9 bases between. CDR1 is LNHDA and CDR2 is SQIVND in the germline V gene (reference sequence). The CDR3 DNA follows: TGTGCCAGTAGTATCTTGGGAGGTCAGCCCCAGCATTTT. It specifies CASSILGGQPQHF.

The rearrangement uses TRBV12-5 and TRBJ2-3; 11 positions match TRBD2. V trimming: 3 bases; J trimming: 4 bases; junction bases outside the gene matches: 6. CDR1 is LGHNT and CDR2 is FRNRAP in the germline V gene. The CDR3 runs 16 residues. The CDR3 nucleotides are TGTGCTAGTGGTTTCTCTAGCGGGAGGACGCCAGATACGCAGTATTTT. Its translation: CASGFSSGRTPDTQYF.

This chain uses TRBV19 with TRBJ1-1; D is uncertain. V lost 5 bases and J 8 bases, leaving 15 bases between the germline ends. CDR1 and CDR2 (germline): LNHDA, SQIVND (reference sequence). The CDR3 extends over 13 amino acids. The CDR3 nucleotides are TGTGCCAGTAGTGAGTTCGCTGAAACCGAAGCTTTCTTT. Amino acid sequence: CASSEFAETEAFF.

This chain joins TRBV28 and TRBJ2-7; TRBD2 matches at 8 bases. Germline trimming cut 1 base from V and 6 bases from J; bases unmatched to any gene: 8. The germline gives CDR1 MDHEN, CDR2 SYDVKM. The CDR3 has 15 amino acids. In nucleotides, the CDR3 is TGTGCCAGCAGTTTATTAGGGCGGGAGGTTCCCGAGCAGTACTTC. It yields the protein CASSLLGREVPEQYF.

This chain connects TRBV7-9 to TRBJ2-7; 8 nucleotides align to TRBD2. The CDR3 contains 15 residues. After removal of 1 base from V and 4 bases from J, the junction contained 6 bases not matched to a gene. Germline CDR1 and CDR2: SEHNR and FQNEAQ (reference sequence). The CDR3 sequence: CASSLVSGSGYEQYF. CDR3 DNA sequence: TGTGCCAGCAGCTTAGTCAGCGGGAGCGGGTACGAGCAGTACTTC.

The chain combines TRBV18 with TRBJ2-7; TRBD2 might be the D (6 bases). V lost 2 bases and J lost 4, with 9 bases in between. CDR1 and CDR2 (germline): KGHSH, LQKENI. This CDR3 has 13 amino acids. The CDR3: CASSPGGWYEQYF. CDR3 sequence (DNA): TGTGCCAGCTCACCAGGGGGGTGGTACGAGCAGTACTTC.

J is TRBJ2-5 and V is TRBV7-9; a possible D gene is TRBD2 (5 bases). The CDR3 contains 14 residues. Per the germline V gene, CDR1 is SEHNR and CDR2 is FQNEAQ (reference sequence). Trimming took 6 bases from V and 3 from J, leaving 14 bases between them. The chain's CDR3 is CASRGTGIKETQYF. The CDR3 DNA is TGTGCCAGCAGGGGAACCGGGATCAAAGAGACCCAGTACTTC.

The V gene is TRBV9, the J gene TRBJ1-1; the match to TRBD1 covers 7 bases. Trimming took 3 bases from V and 6 from J; bases not matched to a gene: 14. Germline V gene data show CDR1 as SGDLS and CDR2 as YYNGEE. The CDR3 is made up of 16 amino acids. The CDR3 DNA reads TGTGCCAGCAGCGGGATGGACAGGTCCTCGGGCCCTGAAGCTTTCTTT. This encodes CASSGMDRSSGPEAFF.

The chain links TRBV2 to TRBJ1-2; 9 bases agree with TRBD1. With 5 bases clipped from V and 5 bases from J, the junction kept 3 bases outside the gene matches. Germline V gives CDR1 SNHLY, CDR2 FYNNEI. The CDR3 has 13 residues. CDR3 nucleotides: TGTGCCAGCAGTCCGGACAGGGGTTATGGCTACACCTTC. It yields the protein CASSPDRGYGYTF.

V gene TRBV28 combines with J gene TRBJ2-1; TRBD1 matches 9 bases. V lost 6 bases and J lost 8; bases outside the gene matches: 2. Germline CDR1 is MDHEN and CDR2 is SYDVKM. The CDR3 length is 12 residues. CDR3 in DNA: TGTGCCAGCAGCGGACAGGGGTATGAGCAGTTCTTC. Protein sequence: CASSGQGYEQFF.